The subject of this entry is one T cell receptor (beta chain). In the study's own analysis: Estimated nucleated cell counts came from reference gene primer amplification. Some clones are missing from TCRdb's copy, which holds only in-frame ones; the method was immunoSEQ multiplex PCR. D and trimming were read from the DNA, whereas the V and J calls and clone size are those reported in that table. The profile shows around 210,000 clones, about 88% of them singletons. This entry comes from a study of blood T cell repertoires in COVID-19. The wider study: The origin of the acute and convalescent COVID-19 samples was the United States, Italy and Spain. PBMCs, B-cell-depleted T cells, or T cells were the source of the cDNA or gDNA that made up the material.

The germline gives CDR1 SGHTA, CDR2 FQGNSA. The CDR3 is 14 amino acids. The ends lost 5 bases at V and 3 bases at J; junction bases unmatched: 6. In Seattle, patients joined the study during active infection and were tracked longitudinally. V and J are TRBV7-2 and TRBJ2-7; TRBD1 agrees at 8 bases. Source material: peripheral blood. The TCR was taken from a man in his forties or fifties with COVID-19, enrolled during active disease. The CDR3: CASSERTGIYEQYF. The CDR3 nucleotides are TGTGCCAGCAGCGAACGGACAGGGATCTACGAGCAGTACTTC.